One and the same sample provided the 3 T cell receptor beta chains below, sequenced in a study of beta chain features in type 1 diabetes. The investigators reverse transcribed all of the isolated RNA, so they sequenced expressed TCRB transcripts. Only in-frame clones appear in the TCRdb table, and some are missing; sequencing was by immunoSEQ multiplex PCR. The sample records hundreds of thousands of clones, 8% to 13% being singletons. Sequencing was performed on naive CD4+ T cells from blood. These receptors all stem from a woman aged 30 to 39 in good health.

The rearrangement uses TRBV19 and TRBJ1-5; 9 nucleotides match TRBD1. Germline CDR1 is LNHDA and CDR2 is SQIVND (reference sequence). The J segment lost 4 bases and the V segment lost 4 bases, leaving 8 bases of the junction unmatched. The CDR3 sequence is 16 residues long. Here the CDR3 reads CASSRDSTGGNQPQHF. CDR3 bases: TGTGCCAGTAGTAGAGACTCGACAGGGGGGAATCAGCCCCAGCATTTT.

This clone was seen a few times. The chain employs TRBV9 and TRBJ2-4; weak D call: TRBD2 (7 bases). V gave up 0 bases and J gave up 8 bases, with 12 bases separating them. Germline V gene lookup returns CDR1 SGDLS and CDR2 YYNGEE. CDR3 size: 14 residues. CDR3 coding DNA: TGTGCCAGCAGCGTAGAGGGGGGAGGGGACATTCAGTACTTC. Translated: CASSVEGGGDIQYF.

This clone has more than one count but fewer than ten. The chain carries TRBV9 and TRBJ1-3; D unclear. This CDR3 has 17 amino acids. Germline V gene data show CDR1 as SGDLS and CDR2 as YYNGEE. Between the trimmed V and J ends, which lost 0 bases and 0 bases, there was a span of 13 bases. CDR3 protein: CASSVGEGGSSGNTIYF. In nucleotides, the CDR3 is TGTGCCAGCAGCGTAGGGGAGGGAGGCAGCTCTGGAAACACCATATATTTT.